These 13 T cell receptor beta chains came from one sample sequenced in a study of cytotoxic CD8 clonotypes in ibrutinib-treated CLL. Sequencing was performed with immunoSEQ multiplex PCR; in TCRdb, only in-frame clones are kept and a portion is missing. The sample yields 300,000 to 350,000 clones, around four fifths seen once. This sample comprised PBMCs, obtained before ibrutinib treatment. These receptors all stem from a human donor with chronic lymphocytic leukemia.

The CDR3 reads CASSQVAGGTGELFF. DNA of the CDR3: TGCGCCAGCAGCCAAGTGGCCGGGGGTACCGGGGAGCTGTTTTTT. The rearrangement links TRBV4-3 to TRBJ2-2; D may be TRBD2 (6 bases). Trimming pared 1 base from V and 5 bases from J, leaving 11 bases between. Germline V CDR1 and CDR2: LGHNA, YSLEER. CDR3 length: 15 amino acids.

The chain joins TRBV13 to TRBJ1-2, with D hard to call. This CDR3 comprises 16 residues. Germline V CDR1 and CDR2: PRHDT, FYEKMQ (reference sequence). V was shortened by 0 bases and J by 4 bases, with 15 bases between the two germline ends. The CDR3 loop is CASSLGLTPSGYGYTF. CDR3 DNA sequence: TGTGCCAGCAGCTTAGGCCTAACACCCTCTGGCTATGGCTACACCTTC.

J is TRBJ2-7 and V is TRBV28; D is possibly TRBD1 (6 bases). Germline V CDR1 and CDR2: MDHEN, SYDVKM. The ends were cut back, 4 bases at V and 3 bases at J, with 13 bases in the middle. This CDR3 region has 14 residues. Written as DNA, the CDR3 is TGTGCCAGCAGTTCCCTTGGACAGCACTACGAGCAGTACTTC. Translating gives CASSSLGQHYEQYF.

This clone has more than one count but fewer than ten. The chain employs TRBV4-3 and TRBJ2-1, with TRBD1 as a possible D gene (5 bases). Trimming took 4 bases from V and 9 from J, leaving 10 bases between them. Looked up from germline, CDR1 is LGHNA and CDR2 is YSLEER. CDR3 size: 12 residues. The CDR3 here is CASSLFQGEQFF. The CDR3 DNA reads TGCGCCAGCAGCCTGTTTCAGGGTGAGCAGTTCTTC.

DNA of the CDR3: TGTGCCACCAGCAGAGATGCTTGGAGGAACACTGAAGCTTTCTTT. It specifies CATSRDAWRNTEAFF. The rearrangement links TRBV15 to TRBJ1-1; no reliable D call. The CDR3 covers 15 residues. Per germline, CDR1 LNHNV and CDR2 YYDKDF (reference sequence). The V end was cut by 0 bases, the J end by 1 base, with 9 bases between.

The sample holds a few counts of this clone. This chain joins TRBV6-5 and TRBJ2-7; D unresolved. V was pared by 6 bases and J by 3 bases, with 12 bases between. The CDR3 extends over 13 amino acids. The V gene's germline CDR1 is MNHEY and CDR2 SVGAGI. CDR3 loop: CASRLRLVYEQYF. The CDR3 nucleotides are TGTGCCAGCAGGCTCCGGCTCGTCTACGAGCAGTACTTC.

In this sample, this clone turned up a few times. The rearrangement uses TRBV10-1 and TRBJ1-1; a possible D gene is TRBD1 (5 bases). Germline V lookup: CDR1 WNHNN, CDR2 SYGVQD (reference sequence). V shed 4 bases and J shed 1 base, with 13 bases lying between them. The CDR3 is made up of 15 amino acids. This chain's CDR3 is CASSVTGTPNTEAFF. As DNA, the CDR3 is TGCGCCAGCAGTGTTACCGGGACGCCGAACACTGAAGCTTTCTTT.

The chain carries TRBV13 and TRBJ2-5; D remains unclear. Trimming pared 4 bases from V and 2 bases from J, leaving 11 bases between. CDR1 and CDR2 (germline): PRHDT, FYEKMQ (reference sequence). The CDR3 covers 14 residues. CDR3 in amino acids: CASSSRASQETQYF. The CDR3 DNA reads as TGTGCCAGCAGCTCCCGGGCCTCACAAGAGACCCAGTACTTC.

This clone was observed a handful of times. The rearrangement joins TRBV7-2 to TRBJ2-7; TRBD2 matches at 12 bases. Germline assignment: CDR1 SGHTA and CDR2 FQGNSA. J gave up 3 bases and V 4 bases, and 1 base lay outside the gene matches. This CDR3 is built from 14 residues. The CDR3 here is CASSSSGRVYEQYF. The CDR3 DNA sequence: TGTGCCAGCAGCTCTAGCGGGAGGGTCTACGAGCAGTACTTC.

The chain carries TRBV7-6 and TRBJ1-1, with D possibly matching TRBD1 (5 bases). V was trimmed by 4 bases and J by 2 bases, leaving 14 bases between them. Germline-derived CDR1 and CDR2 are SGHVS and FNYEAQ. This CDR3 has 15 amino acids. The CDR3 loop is CASSYKQEPNTEAFF. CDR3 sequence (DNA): TGTGCCAGCAGCTATAAACAGGAGCCAAACACTGAAGCTTTCTTT.

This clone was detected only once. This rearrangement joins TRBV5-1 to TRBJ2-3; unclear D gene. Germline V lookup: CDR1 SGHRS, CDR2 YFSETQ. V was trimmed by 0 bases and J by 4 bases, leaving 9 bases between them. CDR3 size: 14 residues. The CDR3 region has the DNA TGCGCCAGCAGCTTGGCCCGGGTCCCAGATACGCAGTATTTT. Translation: CASSLARVPDTQYF.

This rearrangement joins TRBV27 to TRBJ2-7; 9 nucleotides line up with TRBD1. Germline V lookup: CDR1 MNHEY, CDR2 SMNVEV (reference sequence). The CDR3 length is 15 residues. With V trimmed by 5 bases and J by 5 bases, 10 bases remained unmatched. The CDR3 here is CASSTYRDRVDEQYF. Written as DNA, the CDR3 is TGTGCCAGCAGTACATACCGGGACAGGGTCGACGAGCAGTACTTC.

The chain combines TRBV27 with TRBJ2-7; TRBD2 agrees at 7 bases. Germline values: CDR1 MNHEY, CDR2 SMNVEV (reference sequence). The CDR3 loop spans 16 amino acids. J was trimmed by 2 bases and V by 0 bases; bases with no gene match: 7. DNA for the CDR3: TGTGCCAGCAGTTTATCTGCGGGAGTACCGACCTACGAGCAGTACTTC. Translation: CASSLSAGVPTYEQYF.